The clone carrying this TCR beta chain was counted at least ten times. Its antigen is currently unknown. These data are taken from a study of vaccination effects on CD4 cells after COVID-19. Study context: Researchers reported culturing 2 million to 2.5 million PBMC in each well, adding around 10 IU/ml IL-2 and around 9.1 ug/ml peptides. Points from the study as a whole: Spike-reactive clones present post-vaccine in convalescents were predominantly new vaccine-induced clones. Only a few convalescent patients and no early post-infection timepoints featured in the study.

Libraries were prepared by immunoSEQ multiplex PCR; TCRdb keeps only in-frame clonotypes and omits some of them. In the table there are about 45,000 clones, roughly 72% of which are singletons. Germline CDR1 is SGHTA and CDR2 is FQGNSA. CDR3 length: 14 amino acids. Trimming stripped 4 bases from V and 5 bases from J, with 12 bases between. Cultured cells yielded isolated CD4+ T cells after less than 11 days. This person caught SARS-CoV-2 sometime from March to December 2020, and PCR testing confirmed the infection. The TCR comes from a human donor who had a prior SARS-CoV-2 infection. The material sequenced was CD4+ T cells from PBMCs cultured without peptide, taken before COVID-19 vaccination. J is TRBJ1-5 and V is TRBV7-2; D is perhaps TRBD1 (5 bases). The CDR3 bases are TGTGCCAGCAGCTCGGACATGGCGCATCAGCCCCAGCATTTT. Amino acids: CASSSDMAHQPQHF.